This T cell receptor (beta chain) was sequenced in a study of PD-1 blockade in classical Hodgkin lymphoma. Assay: immunoSEQ multiplex PCR; the TCRdb copy retains only in-frame clones and omits some. Of 25,000 to 30,000 clones in the sample, around 80% were seen once. As to time point: cycle 4 day 1 (C4D1), after about 6 weeks of nivolumab. In every patient, relapse followed autologous stem cell transplantation, while exposure to brentuximab vedotin differed. Magnetic negative selection was used to purify CD4+ T cells from thawed PBMCs. The V end lost 1 base, the J end lost 4 bases, and 10 bases lay between the germline ends. Germline V gene lookup returns CDR1 MNHEY and CDR2 SMNVEV (reference sequence). The CDR3 length is 15 residues.

The sequence came from a human donor with classical Hodgkin lymphoma. The gene calls are TRBV27 and TRBJ2-2, with D perhaps TRBD1 (5 bases). Sequenced here: CD4+ T cells from blood, sampled before the fourth cycle of nivolumab. This CDR3 is CASSLLLGATGELFF. The CDR3 DNA reads TGTGCCAGCAGTTTATTGCTAGGGGCCACCGGGGAGCTGTTTTTT.